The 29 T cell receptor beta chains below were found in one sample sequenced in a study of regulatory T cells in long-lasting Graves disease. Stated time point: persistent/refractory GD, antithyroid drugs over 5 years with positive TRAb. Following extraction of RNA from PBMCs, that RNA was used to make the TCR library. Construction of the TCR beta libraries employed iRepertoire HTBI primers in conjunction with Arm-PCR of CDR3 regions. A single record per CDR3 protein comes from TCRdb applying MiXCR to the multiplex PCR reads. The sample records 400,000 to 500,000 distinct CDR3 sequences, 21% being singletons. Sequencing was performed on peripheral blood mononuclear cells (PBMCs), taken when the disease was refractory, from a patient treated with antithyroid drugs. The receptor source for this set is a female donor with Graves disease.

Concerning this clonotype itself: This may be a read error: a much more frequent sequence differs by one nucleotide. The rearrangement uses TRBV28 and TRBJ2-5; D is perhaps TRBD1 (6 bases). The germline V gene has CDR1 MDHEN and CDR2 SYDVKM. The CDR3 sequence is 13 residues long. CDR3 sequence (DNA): TGTGCCAGCAGCCTCGTGGGGGCGGAGACCCAGCACTTC. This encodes CASSLVGAETQHF.

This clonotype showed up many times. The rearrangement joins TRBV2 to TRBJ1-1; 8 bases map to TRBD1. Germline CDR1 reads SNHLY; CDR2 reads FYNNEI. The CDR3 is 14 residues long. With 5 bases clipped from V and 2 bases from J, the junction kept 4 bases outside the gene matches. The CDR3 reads CASSWGQANTEAFF. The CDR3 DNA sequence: TGTGCCAGCAGTTGGGGACAGGCTAACACTGAAGCTTTCTTT.

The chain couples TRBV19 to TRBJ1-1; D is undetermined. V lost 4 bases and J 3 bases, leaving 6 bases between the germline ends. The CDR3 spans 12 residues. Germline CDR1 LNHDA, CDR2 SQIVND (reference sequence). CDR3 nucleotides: TGTGCCAGTAGTAAATTAGACACTGAAGCTTTCTTT. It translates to CASSKLDTEAFF.

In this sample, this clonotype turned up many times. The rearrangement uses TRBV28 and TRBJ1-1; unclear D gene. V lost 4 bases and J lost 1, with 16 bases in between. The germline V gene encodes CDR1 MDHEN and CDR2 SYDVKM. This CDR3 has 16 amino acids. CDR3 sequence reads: CASSSTFTHGNTEAFF. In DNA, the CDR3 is TGTGCCAGCAGTTCGACATTCACTCACGGGAACACTGAAGCTTTCTTT.

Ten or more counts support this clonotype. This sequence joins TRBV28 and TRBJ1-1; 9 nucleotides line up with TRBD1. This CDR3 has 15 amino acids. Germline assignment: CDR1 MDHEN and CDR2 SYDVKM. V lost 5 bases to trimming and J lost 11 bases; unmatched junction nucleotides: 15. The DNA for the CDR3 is TGTGCCAGCAGTAGAACGGGACAGGGTAGAGTTGGGGCTTTCTTT. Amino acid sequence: CASSRTGQGRVGAFF.

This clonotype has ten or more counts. The CDR3 region has the DNA TGTGCCACCAGTGATCCATCAGGGGCCAGCACCGGGGAGCTGTTTTTT. Protein: CATSDPSGASTGELFF. This rearrangement joins TRBV24-1 to TRBJ2-2; possible D gene TRBD1, 6 bases. The CDR3 totals 16 residues. With 3 bases removed from V and 4 bases from J, the gap between germline ends came to 14 bases. Germline V CDR1 and CDR2: KGHDR, SFDVKD.

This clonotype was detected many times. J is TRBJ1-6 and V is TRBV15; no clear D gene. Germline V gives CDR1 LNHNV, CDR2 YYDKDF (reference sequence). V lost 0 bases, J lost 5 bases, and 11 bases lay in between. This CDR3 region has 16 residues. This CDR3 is CATSRDLAGDNSPLHF. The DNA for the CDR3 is TGTGCCACCAGCAGAGATCTGGCAGGAGATAATTCACCCCTCCACTTT. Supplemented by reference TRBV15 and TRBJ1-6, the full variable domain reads DAMVIQNPRYQVTQFGKPVTLSCSQTLNHNVMYWYQQKSSQAPKLLFHYYDKDFNNEADTPDNFQSRRPNTSFCFLDIRSPGLGDTAMYLCATSRDLAGDNSPLHFGNGTRLTVT.

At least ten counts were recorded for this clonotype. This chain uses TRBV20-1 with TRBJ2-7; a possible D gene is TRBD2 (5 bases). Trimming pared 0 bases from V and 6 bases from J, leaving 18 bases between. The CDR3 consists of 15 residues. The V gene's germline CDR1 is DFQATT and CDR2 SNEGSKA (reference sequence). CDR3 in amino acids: CSAREMVGSGREQYF. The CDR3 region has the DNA TGCAGTGCTAGAGAAATGGTAGGAAGCGGCCGCGAGCAGTACTTC.

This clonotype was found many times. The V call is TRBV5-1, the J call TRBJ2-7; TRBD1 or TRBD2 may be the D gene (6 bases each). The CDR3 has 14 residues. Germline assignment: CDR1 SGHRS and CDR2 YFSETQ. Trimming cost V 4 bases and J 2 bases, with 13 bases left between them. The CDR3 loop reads CASSPGGGTYEQYF. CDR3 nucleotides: TGCGCCAGCAGCCCCGGAGGGGGGACCTACGAGCAGTACTTC.

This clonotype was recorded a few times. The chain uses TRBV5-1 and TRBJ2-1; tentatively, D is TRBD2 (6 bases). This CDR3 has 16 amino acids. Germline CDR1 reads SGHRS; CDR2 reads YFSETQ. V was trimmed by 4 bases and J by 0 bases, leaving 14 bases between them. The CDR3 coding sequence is TGCGCCAGCAGCCCGGGACTTCTTCCCTCCTACAATGAGCAGTTCTTC. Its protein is CASSPGLLPSYNEQFF.

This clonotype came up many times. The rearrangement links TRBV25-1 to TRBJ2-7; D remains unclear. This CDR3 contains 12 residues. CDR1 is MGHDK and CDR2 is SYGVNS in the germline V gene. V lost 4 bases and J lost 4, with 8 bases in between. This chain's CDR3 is CASSASRYEQYF. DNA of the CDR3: TGTGCCAGCAGTGCCTCGAGATACGAGCAGTACTTC.

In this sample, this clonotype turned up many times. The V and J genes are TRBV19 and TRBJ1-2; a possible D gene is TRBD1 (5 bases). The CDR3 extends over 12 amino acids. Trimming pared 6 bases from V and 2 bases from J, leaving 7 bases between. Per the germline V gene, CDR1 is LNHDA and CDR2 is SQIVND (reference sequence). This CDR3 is CASRRGNYGYTF. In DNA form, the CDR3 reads TGTGCCAGTAGGAGGGGCAACTATGGCTACACCTTC.

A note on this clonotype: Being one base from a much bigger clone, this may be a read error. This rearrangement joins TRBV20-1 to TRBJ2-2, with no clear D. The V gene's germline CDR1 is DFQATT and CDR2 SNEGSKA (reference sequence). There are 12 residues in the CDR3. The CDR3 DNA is TGCAGTGCTAGCCCGAACGCCGGGGAGCTGTTTTTT. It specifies CSASPNAGELFF.

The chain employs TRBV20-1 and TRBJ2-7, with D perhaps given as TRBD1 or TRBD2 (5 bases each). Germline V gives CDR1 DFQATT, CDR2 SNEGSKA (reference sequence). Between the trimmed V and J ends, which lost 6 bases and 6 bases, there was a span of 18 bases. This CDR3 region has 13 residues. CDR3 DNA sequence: TGCAGTGCCCGGGACCGCCGGGATCTCGAGCAGTACTTC. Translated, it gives CSARDRRDLEQYF.

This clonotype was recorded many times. CDR3 sequence: CASSPNGRDGYTEAFF. As DNA, the CDR3 is TGTGCCAGCAGCCCCAATGGGAGGGACGGGTACACTGAAGCTTTCTTT. The chain combines TRBV7-8 with TRBJ1-1; a possible D gene is TRBD1 (5 bases). The CDR3 sequence is 16 residues long. Germline CDR1 reads SGHVS; CDR2 reads FQNEAQ. The germline V and J ends were trimmed by 5 bases and 3 bases, with 19 bases remaining between them.

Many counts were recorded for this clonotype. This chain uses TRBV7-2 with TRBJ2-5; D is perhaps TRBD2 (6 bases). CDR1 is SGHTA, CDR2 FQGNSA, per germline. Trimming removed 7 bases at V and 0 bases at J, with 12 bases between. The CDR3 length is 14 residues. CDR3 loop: CASTRGWYQETQYF. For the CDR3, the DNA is TGTGCCAGCACCCGGGGGTGGTACCAAGAGACCCAGTACTTC.

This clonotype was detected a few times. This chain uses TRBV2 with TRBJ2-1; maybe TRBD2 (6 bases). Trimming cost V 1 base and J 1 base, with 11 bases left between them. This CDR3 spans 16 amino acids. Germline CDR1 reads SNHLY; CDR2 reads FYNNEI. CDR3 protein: CASSEVGDSSYNEQFF. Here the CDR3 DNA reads TGTGCCAGCAGTGAAGTTGGGGACTCTTCCTACAATGAGCAGTTCTTC.

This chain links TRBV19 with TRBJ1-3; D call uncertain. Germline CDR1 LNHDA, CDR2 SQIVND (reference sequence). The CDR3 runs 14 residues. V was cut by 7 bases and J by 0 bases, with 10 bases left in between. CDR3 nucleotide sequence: TGTGCCAGTACCCCCAGGAGCTCTGGAAACACCATATATTTT. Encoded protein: CASTPRSSGNTIYF.

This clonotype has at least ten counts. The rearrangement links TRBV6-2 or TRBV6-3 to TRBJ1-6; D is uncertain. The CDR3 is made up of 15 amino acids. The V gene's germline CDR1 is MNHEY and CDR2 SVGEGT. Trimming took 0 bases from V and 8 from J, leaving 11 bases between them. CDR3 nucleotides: TGTGCCAGCAGTTACTCGAATCGTGGGGATTCACCCCTCCACTTT. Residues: CASSYSNRGDSPLHF.

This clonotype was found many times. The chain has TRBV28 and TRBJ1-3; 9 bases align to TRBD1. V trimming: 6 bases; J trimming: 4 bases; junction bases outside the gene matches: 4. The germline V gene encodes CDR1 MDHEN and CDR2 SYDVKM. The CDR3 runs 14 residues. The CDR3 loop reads CASRGTGKGNTIYF. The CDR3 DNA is TGTGCCAGCAGGGGGACAGGGAAAGGAAACACCATATATTTT.

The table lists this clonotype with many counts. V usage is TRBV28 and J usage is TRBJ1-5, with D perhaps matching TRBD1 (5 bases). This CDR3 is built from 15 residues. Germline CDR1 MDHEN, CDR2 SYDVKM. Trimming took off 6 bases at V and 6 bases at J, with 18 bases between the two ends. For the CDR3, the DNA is TGTGCCAGCAGCCTCGACAGCGCCGGTGGTCAGCCCCAGCATTTT. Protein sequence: CASSLDSAGGQPQHF.

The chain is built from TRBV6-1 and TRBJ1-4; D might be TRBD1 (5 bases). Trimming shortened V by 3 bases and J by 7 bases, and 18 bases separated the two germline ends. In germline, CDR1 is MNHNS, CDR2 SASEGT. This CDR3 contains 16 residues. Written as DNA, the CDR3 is TGTGCCAGCAGTGACGACGCTTGGGACCGAACTGAAAAACTGTTTTTT. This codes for CASSDDAWDRTEKLFF.

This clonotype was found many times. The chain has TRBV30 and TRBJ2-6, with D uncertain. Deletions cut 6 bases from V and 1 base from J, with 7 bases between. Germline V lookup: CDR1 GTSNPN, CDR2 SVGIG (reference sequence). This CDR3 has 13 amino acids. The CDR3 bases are TGTGCCTGTCTGTCGTCTGGGGCCAACGTCCTGACTTTC. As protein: CACLSSGANVLTF.

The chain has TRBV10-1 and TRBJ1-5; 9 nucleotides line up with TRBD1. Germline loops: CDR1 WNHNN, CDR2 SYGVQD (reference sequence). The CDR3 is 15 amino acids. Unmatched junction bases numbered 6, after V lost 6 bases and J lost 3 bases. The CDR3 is CASRGTGHTNQPQHF. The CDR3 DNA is TGCGCCAGCAGGGGGACAGGGCACACCAATCAGCCCCAGCATTTT.

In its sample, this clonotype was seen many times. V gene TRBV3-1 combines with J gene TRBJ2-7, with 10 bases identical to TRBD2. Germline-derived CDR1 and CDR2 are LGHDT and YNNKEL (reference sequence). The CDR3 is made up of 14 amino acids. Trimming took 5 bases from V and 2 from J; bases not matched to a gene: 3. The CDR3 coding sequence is TGTGCCAGCAGCGGGACTAGCGTGGCCTACGAGCAGTACTTC. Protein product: CASSGTSVAYEQYF.

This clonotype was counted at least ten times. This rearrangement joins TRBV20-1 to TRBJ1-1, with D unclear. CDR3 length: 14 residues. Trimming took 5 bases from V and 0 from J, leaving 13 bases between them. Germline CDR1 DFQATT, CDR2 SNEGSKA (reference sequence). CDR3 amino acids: CSAYRNAMNTEAFF. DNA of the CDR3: TGCAGTGCTTACCGGAATGCCATGAACACTGAAGCTTTCTTT.

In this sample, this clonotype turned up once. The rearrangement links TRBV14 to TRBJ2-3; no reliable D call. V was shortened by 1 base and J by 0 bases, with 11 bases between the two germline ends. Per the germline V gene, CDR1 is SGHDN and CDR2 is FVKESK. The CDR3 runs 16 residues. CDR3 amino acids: CASSQGYRLSTDTQYF. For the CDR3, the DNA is TGTGCCAGCAGCCAAGGATACAGACTCAGCACAGATACGCAGTATTTT.

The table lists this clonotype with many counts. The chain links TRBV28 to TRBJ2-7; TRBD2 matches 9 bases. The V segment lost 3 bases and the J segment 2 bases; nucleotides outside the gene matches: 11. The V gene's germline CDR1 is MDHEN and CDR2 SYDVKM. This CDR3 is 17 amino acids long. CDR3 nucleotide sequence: TGTGCCAGCAGTTTGGTAAGGGTCGGGACTAGCCCCTACGAGCAGTACTTC. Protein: CASSLVRVGTSPYEQYF. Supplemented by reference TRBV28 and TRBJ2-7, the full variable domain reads DVKVTQSSRYLVKRTGEKVFLECVQDMDHENMFWYRQDPGLGLRLIYFSYDVKMKEKGDIPEGYSVSREKKERFSLILESASTNQTSMYLCASSLVRVGTSPYEQYFGPGTRLTVT.

The CDR3 DNA reads TGTGCCAGCAGACCCCCGGGATCCGACGAAGCTTTCTTT. It is translated as CASRPPGSDEAFF. The chain recombines TRBV7-2 with TRBJ1-1; D unclear. Germline loops: CDR1 SGHTA, CDR2 FQGNSA. V shed 6 bases and J shed 8 bases, with 16 bases lying between them. The CDR3 sequence is 13 residues long.